This T cell receptor beta chain was captured by sequencing in a study of beta chain features in type 1 diabetes. In the study overall: In age, gender and cell yields, patients were similar to healthy donors.

Sequenced material consisted of expressed TCRB transcripts (all of the isolated RNA was reverse transcribed). Around 4 million reads per sample were averaged for naive, central memory and regulatory samples. Sequencing used immunoSEQ multiplex PCR; TCRdb keeps in-frame clones, though not all of them. The data contain 400,000 to 500,000 clones, about 15% of them singletons. Heparinised blood was drawn once per donor, averaging around 120 mL. This clone was detected only a few times. Antigen specificity is unknown. Germline values: CDR1 MDHEN, CDR2 SYDVKM. The CDR3 consists of 15 residues. V was pared by 2 bases and J by 5 bases, with 8 bases of the junction left unmatched. Regarding the study as a whole: All four CD4+ subsets of Type 1 diabetes patients contained TCRB CDR3s that were moderately but significantly shorter.

This chain links TRBV28 with TRBJ1-1, with 7 bases that match TRBD1. The material sequenced was naive CD4+ T cells from blood. The clonotype comes from a man under 40 in good health. CDR3 coding DNA: TGTGCCAGCAGTTTACCCCACAGGGGAGTGACTGAAGCTTTCTTT. Its protein is CASSLPHRGVTEAFF.